The 20 T cell receptor beta chains in this list originate from one sample, sequenced in a study of tissue T cells after allogeneic stem cell transplantation. Measured with immunoSEQ multiplex PCR; TCRdb has only the in-frame clones, and not every one. The sample comprises some 8,300 clones, 44% of which are singletons, and about 1.5% rests with the top ten. Time point denoted: mouse harvest day 7 after allogeneic transplant. Mouse grafts combined 10^7 T-cell-depleted bone marrow cells with 10^6 splenic CD5+ T cells. Material for sequencing was skin. The receptors were sampled from a female BALB/c mouse given C57BL/6 T cells with graft-versus-host disease after an allogeneic hematopoietic cell transplant.

By share of the sample, this clone is medium-sized. The gene symbols are mouse symbols. Coverage ceases 1 residue before the CDR3 finishes, and the germline J gene fills in the end. The chain links TRBV26 to TRBJ2-7; 10 bases fit TRBD1. The CDR3 runs 14 residues. V lost 5 bases to trimming and J lost 5 bases; unmatched junction nucleotides: 6. In germline, CDR1 is KGHPV, CDR2 FQNQEV (reference sequence). The CDR3 here is CASSSGQGIDEQYF. The covered CDR3 bases are TGTGCCAGCAGTTCGGGACAGGGGATCGATGAACAGTAC.

Points on this clone: Gene names are mouse gene names. The read ends 1 residue shy of where the CDR3 ends; the end is completed using the germline J gene. V gene TRBV20 combines with J gene TRBJ2-2; tentatively, D is TRBD1 (6 bases). Germline CDR1 GFQATS, CDR2 STVNSAI. The CDR3 totals 15 residues. Trimming took off 1 base at V and 1 base at J, with 10 bases between the two ends. The sequenced part of the CDR3 DNA is TGTGGTGCTAGGGCCGGGACACTAAACACCGGGCAGCTCTAC. Translating it yields CGARAGTLNTGQLY. The full CDR3 protein is CGARAGTLNTGQLYF.

In the case of this clone: The genes are named according to mouse. Read data end 1 residue before the CDR3 end; the end is taken from the germline J gene. The chain joins TRBV16 to TRBJ1-1; 7 bases line up with TRBD1. The V gene's germline CDR1 is SGHSA and CDR2 FRNQAP. Germline trimming cut 1 base from V and 7 bases from J; bases unmatched to any gene: 3. The CDR3 runs to 13 residues. The sequenced part of the CDR3 DNA is TGTGCAAGCAGCTTAGCGGCAGGGGGAGAAGTCTTC. Translated: CASSLAAGGEVF. Given in full, the CDR3 is CASSLAAGGEVFF.

Comment on this clone: Here the gene names and germline are mouse. The read ends 1 residue before the CDR3 terminus; that terminus is restored from the germline J gene. The gene calls are TRBV29 and TRBJ2-5; 7 bases line up with TRBD1. V was clipped by 8 bases and J by 6 bases; unmatched bases: 8. Germline values: CDR1 MSHET, CDR2 SYDVDS. The CDR3 contains 13 residues. The CDR3 protein is CASPAGQEDTQYF. The sequenced part of the CDR3 DNA is TGTGCTAGCCCCGCCGGACAGGAGGACACCCAGTAC. Drawing the rest from reference TRBV29 and TRBJ2-5, the complete variable domain is DMKVTQMPRYLIKRMGENVLLECGQDMSHETMYWYRQDPGLGLQLIYISYDVDSNSEGDIPKGYRVSRKKREHFSLILDSAKTNQTSVYFCASPAGQEDTQYFGPGTRLLVL.

As for this clone: Mouse germline and gene names are used. Read sequence stops 1 residue before the CDR3 end, and the germline J gene provides the missing end. V gene TRBV26 combines with J gene TRBJ1-1; the match to TRBD1 covers 9 bases. This CDR3 region has 14 residues. Germline CDR1 and CDR2: KGHPV and FQNQEV (reference sequence). J gave up 1 base and V 4 bases, and 1 base lay outside the gene matches. The CDR3 loop is CASSPTGGNTEVFF. Partial CDR3 DNA: TGTGCCAGCAGTCCGACAGGGGGGAACACAGAAGTCTTC.

This clone was detected only a few times. Mouse names are used for the genes. The sequenced fragment ends 1 residue before the CDR3 boundary, so the rest is inferred from the germline J gene. The rearrangement joins TRBV26 to TRBJ1-3; TRBD1 agrees at 8 bases. Germline loops: CDR1 KGHPV, CDR2 FQNQEV (reference sequence). This CDR3 has 16 residues. V was clipped by 3 bases and J by 0 bases; unmatched bases: 4. The covered CDR3 bases are TGTGCCAGCAGTCTCGGGACAGGAGATTCTGGAAATACGCTCTAT. Its translation: CASSLGTGDSGNTLY. From start to end, the CDR3 is CASSLGTGDSGNTLYF.

In its sample, this clone was seen a few times. Gene names are the mouse ones. From the germline J gene comes the end of the CDR3, since the read stops 1 residue before it. The J gene is TRBJ1-3, the V gene TRBV13-2; TRBD1 matches at 9 bases. The CDR3 length is 15 residues. Germline assignment: CDR1 NNHNN and CDR2 SYGAGS (reference sequence). V lost 2 bases, J lost 2 bases, and 2 bases stayed unmatched. Here the CDR3 reads CASGERDRAGNTLYF. The sequenced part of the CDR3 DNA is TGTGCCAGCGGTGAAAGGGACAGGGCTGGAAATACGCTCTAT.

A remark on this clone: Genes here carry mouse names. CDR3 amino acids: CASSLRASNERLFF. CDR3 bases read: TGTGCCAGCAGCTTAAGGGCCTCCAACGAAAGATTATTT. The J gene is TRBJ1-4, the V gene TRBV3; D ambiguous. From the germline J gene comes the end of the CDR3, since the read stops 1 residue before it. There are 14 residues in the CDR3. The germline V gene encodes CDR1 SNHLY and CDR2 FYNGKV (reference sequence). Trimming shortened V by 2 bases and J by 2 bases, and 6 bases separated the two germline ends.

A remark on this clone: Germline and genes here are mouse. The read stops 1 residue short of the end of the CDR3; the missing end is completed from the germline J gene. This chain uses TRBV19 with TRBJ2-7; perhaps TRBD1 as D (7 bases). This CDR3 is built from 14 residues. V was trimmed by 2 bases and J by 3 bases, leaving 12 bases between them. Germline-derived CDR1 and CDR2 are FNHDT and SITEND (reference sequence). Incomplete CDR3 DNA: TGTGCCAGCAGTATGGGGGGACAGCTCTATGAACAGTAC. This encodes CASSMGGQLYEQY. The whole CDR3 is CASSMGGQLYEQYF.

Remarks on this clone: Gene names and germline match the mouse. The read stops 1 residue short of the end of the CDR3; the missing end is completed from the germline J gene. V usage is TRBV12-1 and J usage is TRBJ2-7; D possibly corresponds to TRBD2 (5 bases). V dropped 0 bases and J dropped 0 bases, with 5 bases sitting between them. The CDR3 runs 13 residues. The V gene's germline CDR1 is SGHSN and CDR2 HYEKVE. CDR3 sequence reads: CASSLWGSYEQYF. The part of the CDR3 DNA that was read is TGTGCCAGCTCTCTCTGGGGCTCCTATGAACAGTAC.

As regards this clone: The gene names given are mouse names. The read halts 1 residue ahead of the CDR3 end, with the missing end drawn from the germline J gene. This chain joins TRBV23 and TRBJ2-5; the table's D call, TRBD2, has no DNA check behind it. This CDR3 contains 12 residues. Germline-derived CDR1 and CDR2 are KGHTA and FQNQQP. Here the CDR3 reads CSSSQGWGTQYF. Incomplete CDR3 DNA: TGCTCCAGCAGTCAGGGGTGGGGCACCCAGTAC.

This clone was seen more than once but under ten times. The genes are named according to mouse. The read ends 1 residue before the CDR3 terminus; that terminus is restored from the germline J gene. This chain uses TRBV26 with TRBJ2-5, with TRBD1 matching 7 bases. V gave up 4 bases and J gave up 5 bases; unmatched junction bases: 3. Germline-derived CDR1 and CDR2 are KGHPV and FQNQEV (reference sequence). The CDR3 runs to 13 residues. The chain's CDR3 is CASSPRQGDTQYF. CDR3 DNA (partial): TGTGCCAGCAGTCCTCGACAGGGAGACACCCAGTAC.

Worth noting for this clone: The gene names given are mouse names. The sequenced fragment ends 1 residue before the CDR3 boundary, so the rest is inferred from the germline J gene. The V gene is TRBV13-1, the J gene TRBJ2-1; D remains ambiguous. Trimming left V 5 bases short and J 6 bases short, with 6 bases between. The CDR3 runs to 11 residues. Germline lookup yields CDR1 NSHNY and CDR2 SYGAGN. CDR3 protein: CASRNGAEQFF. Incomplete CDR3 DNA: TGTGCCAGCAGGAATGGTGCTGAGCAGTTC.

Worth noting for this clone: Genes and germline come from the mouse. The sequenced part of the CDR3 DNA is TGTGCCAGCAGTCTGGGGACAACAAACTCCGACTACACC. It codes for CASSLGTTNSDYT. The whole CDR3 protein reads CASSLGTTNSDYTF. The chain joins TRBV26 to TRBJ1-2, with a tentative D call TRBD1 (6 bases). The CDR3 is cut off 1 residue early in the read; its end comes from the germline J gene. The CDR3 covers 14 residues. Trimming took off 2 bases at V and 0 bases at J, with 7 bases between the two ends. Germline V lookup: CDR1 KGHPV, CDR2 FQNQEV (reference sequence).

About this clone: Gene names and germline refer to mouse. The read stops 1 residue short of the end of the CDR3; the missing end is completed from the germline J gene. The chain has TRBV26 and TRBJ2-2; TRBD1 matches 9 bases. CDR1 and CDR2 from the germline V gene are KGHPV and FQNQEV (reference sequence). The length of the CDR3 is 15 residues. The V segment lost 2 bases and the J segment 4 bases; nucleotides outside the gene matches: 2. CDR3 sequence: CASSLTGGSTGQLYF. The part of the CDR3 DNA that was read is TGTGCCAGCAGTCTGACAGGGGGCAGCACCGGGCAGCTCTAC.

About this clone: Germline and genes: mouse. The CDR3 end falls 1 residue outside the read, so it is completed with the germline J gene. The chain is built from TRBV13-1 and TRBJ2-2, with 8 bases fitting TRBD2. The CDR3 consists of 15 residues. Germline V gene data show CDR1 as NSHNY and CDR2 as SYGAGN. The trim removed 3 bases at V and 4 bases at J, leaving 5 bases unmatched. The CDR3 DNA, read in part, is TGTGCCAGCAGTGCGCGGACTGGGTTCACCGGGCAGCTCTAC. Its translation is CASSARTGFTGQLY. The CDR3, in full, reads CASSARTGFTGQLYF.

On this clone itself: Gene names and germline refer to mouse. CDR3 amino acids: CASSGQGTNERLFF. The part of the CDR3 DNA that was read is TGTGCCAGCAGTGGACAGGGGACGAACGAAAGATTATTT. V gene TRBV26 combines with J gene TRBJ1-4; 9 bases match TRBD1. The CDR3 goes on 1 residue after the read ends, and that part is filled in from the germline J gene. This CDR3 spans 14 amino acids. Germline CDR1 is KGHPV and CDR2 is FQNQEV (reference sequence). The J segment lost 5 bases and the V segment lost 5 bases, leaving 3 bases of the junction unmatched.

Of note for this clone: These gene names are mouse names. The read is 1 residue too short to cover the CDR3 end, so that end is filled in from the germline J gene. The genes are TRBV3 and TRBJ1-1; 11 bases line up with TRBD1. The CDR3 loop spans 15 amino acids. Germline loops: CDR1 SNHLY, CDR2 FYNGKV (reference sequence). The junction had 4 bases not matched to a gene; V was cut back by 3 bases and J by 4 bases. The CDR3 sequence: CASSFGTGGGTEVFF. The CDR3 DNA, read in part, is TGTGCCAGCAGCTTCGGGACAGGGGGTGGCACAGAAGTCTTC.

As regards this clone: Mouse gene names and germline throughout. The read is 1 residue too short to cover the CDR3 end, so that end is filled in from the germline J gene. This chain uses TRBV19 with TRBJ2-2, with unresolved D. The CDR3 extends over 15 amino acids. The ends were cut back, 1 base at V and 0 bases at J, with 7 bases in the middle. Germline V gives CDR1 FNHDT, CDR2 SITEND (reference sequence). CDR3 DNA (partial): TGTGCCAGCAGTATAACGCCAGCAAACACCGGGCAGCTCTAC. Translated: CASSITPANTGQLY. The whole CDR3 sequence reads CASSITPANTGQLYF.

This clone appeared a few times. Gene names and germline refer to mouse. The CDR3 goes on 1 residue after the read ends, and that part is filled in from the germline J gene. The J gene is TRBJ1-2, the V gene TRBV3; D not certain. Trimming shortened V by 1 base and J by 2 bases, and 5 bases separated the two germline ends. The CDR3 length is 13 residues. CDR1 and CDR2 from the germline V gene are SNHLY and FYNGKV (reference sequence). The CDR3 loop reads CASSLGRNSDYTF. CDR3 DNA, as far as it was read: TGTGCCAGCAGCTTAGGCCGGAACTCCGACTACACC.